The clone carrying this TCR beta chain appeared once. Its antigen is not known. V lost 1 base and J lost 5, with 13 bases in between. Germline assignment: CDR1 SEHNR and CDR2 FQNEAQ (reference sequence). CDR3 length: 15 residues. The data derive from a study of STAT3 mutations in large granular lymphocyte leukemia. General study findings and limits: Suggested: STAT3 mutation was not the ancestral event for these clonal expansions. TCR clonotype switching after therapy occurred in about 30% of the 18 patients. Every T-LGLL patient had at least one immunodominant TCRbeta clonotype.

Each sample's TCRbeta library yielded on average about 38,000 productive templates. Clones were read by immunoSEQ multiplex PCR, and TCRdb kept only the in-frame ones, dropping some. The sample yields several thousand clones, 70% to 80% seen once. The sequenced material came from peripheral blood mononuclear cells. The receptor comes from a woman between 40 and 50 years old with T-cell large granular lymphocyte leukemia. Some clones in this sample may be carry-over from other donors' samples. The gene calls are TRBV7-9 and TRBJ2-3; possible D gene TRBD1, 5 bases. The CDR3 loop reads CASSLGQTTGDTQYF. The CDR3 region has the DNA TGTGCCAGCAGCTTAGGACAGACAACAGGAGATACGCAGTATTTT.